Below are 21 T cell receptor beta chains sequenced from a single sample in a study of regulatory T cells in long-lasting Graves disease. The TCR beta library used iRepertoire HTBI primers with Arm-PCR amplification of CDR3. TCRdb used MiXCR to reprocess the multiplex PCR reads, holding one entry per CDR3 protein. The data contain approximately 470,000 distinct CDR3 sequences, around 15% of them singletons. Time point given: newly diagnosed GD, antithyroid drugs for less than 3 months. The authors made the TCR library using RNA they extracted from PBMCs. The same sample was also used in a study of T cells in Graves' hyperthyroidism and ophthalmopathy.

The specimen comprised peripheral blood mononuclear cells (PBMCs), sampled at new diagnosis, from a patient treated with antithyroid drugs. Receptors originate from a man aged 35 to 55 with Graves disease.

In regard to this clonotype: A single base separates this from a much larger clone, so it may be a read error. The J gene is TRBJ2-7, the V gene TRBV5-1; 11 nucleotides agree with TRBD2. CDR1 is SGHRS, CDR2 YFSETQ, per germline. CDR3 length: 16 residues. CDR3 protein: CASSPWTSGSTYEQCF. In DNA form, the CDR3 reads TGCGCCAGCAGCCCATGGACTAGCGGGTCCACCTACGAGCAGTGCTTC. The whole variable domain, filled in from reference TRBV5-1 and TRBJ2-7, reads KAGVTQTPRYLIKTRGQQVTLSCSPISGHRSVSWYQQTPGQGLQFLFEYFSETQRNKGNFPGRFSGRQFSNSRSEMNVSTLELGDSALYLCASSPWTSGSTYEQCFGPGTRLTVT.

This clonotype came up many times. In DNA form, the CDR3 reads TGCAGTGCTAGAGATCCCAGGGAAGGAGTAGGCTACACCTTC. This translates into CSARDPREGVGYTF. The chain is built from TRBV20-1 and TRBJ1-2; possibly TRBD1 for D (5 bases). The CDR3 loop spans 14 amino acids. The V gene's germline CDR1 is DFQATT and CDR2 SNEGSKA (reference sequence). The ends were cut back, 0 bases at V and 8 bases at J, with 16 bases in the middle.

In its sample, this clonotype was seen many times. This chain connects TRBV7-9 to TRBJ1-1; D unresolved. Looked up from germline, CDR1 is SEHNR and CDR2 is FQNEAQ (reference sequence). V dropped 8 bases and J dropped 1 base, with 17 bases sitting between them. The CDR3 has 15 residues. The CDR3 sequence: CASDNGVTRNTEAFF. The CDR3 DNA reads TGTGCCAGCGACAACGGGGTGACGAGGAACACTGAAGCTTTCTTT.

The V call is TRBV19, the J call TRBJ2-7; D is possibly TRBD1 (5 bases). The V end was cut by 1 base, the J end by 4 bases, with 11 bases between. Looked up from germline, CDR1 is LNHDA and CDR2 is SQIVND (reference sequence). The CDR3 extends over 14 amino acids. The CDR3 is CASSIGGRNYEQYF. The CDR3, as DNA: TGTGCCAGTAGTATAGGGGGCAGGAATTACGAGCAGTACTTC. Combining the CDR3 with reference TRBV19 and TRBJ2-7 gives the whole variable domain DGGITQSPKYLFRKEGQNVTLSCEQNLNHDAMYWYRQDPGQGLRLIYYSQIVNDFQKGDIAEGYSVSREKKESFPLTVTSAQKNPTAFYLCASSIGGRNYEQYFGPGTRLTVT.

This clonotype has at least ten counts. The genes are TRBV5-1 and TRBJ2-2, with 8 bases lining up with TRBD1. This CDR3 has 14 residues. Per germline, CDR1 SGHRS and CDR2 YFSETQ. V lost 1 base to trimming and J lost 8 bases; unmatched junction nucleotides: 4. The CDR3 sequence is CASSLQTGAGELFF. CDR3 bases: TGCGCCAGCAGCTTGCAGACAGGGGCTGGGGAGCTGTTTTTT.

As to this clonotype: One junction end disagrees with the germline gene, perhaps due to a read error. The chain recombines TRBV30 with TRBJ1-6; D is unclear. CDR1 is GTSNPN, CDR2 SVGIG, per germline (reference sequence). The CDR3 is made up of 18 amino acids. CDR3 coding DNA: TGTGCCCGGAGTGGCCGGGGAGGATCCTCAGCGAGTGGTTCACCCCTCCACTTT. This codes for CARSGRGGSSASGSPLHF. Together with reference TRBV30 and TRBJ1-6, the CDR3 gives the full variable domain: SQTIHQWPATLVQPVGSPLSLECTVEGTSNPNLYWYRQAAGRGLQLLFYSVGIGQISSEVPQNLSASRPQDRQFILSSKKLLLSDSGFYLCARSGRGGSSASGSPLHFGNGTRLTVT.

This clonotype has only a few counts. The CDR3 loop is CASSYSDRAYGYTF. DNA of the CDR3: TGTGCCAGCAGTTACTCGGACAGGGCCTATGGCTACACCTTC. The chain uses TRBV6-5 and TRBJ1-2, with 8 bases that match TRBD1. CDR1 and CDR2 (germline): MNHEY, SVGAGI. The length of the CDR3 is 14 residues. V was pared by 0 bases and J by 4 bases, with 1 base of the junction left unmatched.

As to this clonotype: This may be a read error: a much more frequent sequence differs by one nucleotide. V gene TRBV2 combines with J gene TRBJ2-7; the match to TRBD2 covers 7 bases. V was pared by 3 bases and J by 4 bases, with 6 bases of the junction left unmatched. This CDR3 spans 14 amino acids. The germline CDR1 and CDR2 sequences are SNHLY and FYNNEI. The CDR3 region is CASSDSAGPYEQYF. In DNA form, the CDR3 reads TGTGCCAGCAGTGACTCAGCGGGGCCTTACGAGCAGTACTTC.

This clonotype was recorded a few times. This rearrangement joins TRBV6-4 to TRBJ2-2; D tentatively fits TRBD1 or TRBD2 (5 bases each). The CDR3 has 15 residues. Germline V gene sequence: CDR1 MRHNA, CDR2 SNTAGT. Trimming left V 7 bases short and J 4 bases short, with 16 bases between. The CDR3 bases are TGTGCCAGCATCCTCCAGAGGGGTTCCACCGGGGAGCTGTTTTTT. As protein: CASILQRGSTGELFF.

The chain carries TRBV2 and TRBJ2-4; 8 nucleotides line up with TRBD2. With V trimmed by 5 bases and J by 8 bases, 17 bases remained unmatched. The CDR3 spans 17 residues. Germline V gives CDR1 SNHLY, CDR2 FYNNEI. CDR3 sequence reads: CASSPRVPTGGEDIQYF. For the CDR3, the DNA is TGTGCCAGCAGTCCCAGAGTTCCGACGGGGGGGGAGGACATTCAGTACTTC.

V and J are TRBV19 and TRBJ2-7; no firm D call. The CDR3 totals 13 residues. Germline assignment: CDR1 LNHDA and CDR2 SQIVND (reference sequence). Trimming removed 3 bases from V and 4 bases from J, with 10 bases in between. The CDR3 protein is CASSMVGRYEQYF. DNA for the CDR3: TGTGCCAGTAGTATGGTGGGTAGGTACGAGCAGTACTTC.

Ten or more counts support this clonotype. The rearrangement joins TRBV7-2 to TRBJ2-1; 7 nucleotides align to TRBD2. J lost 4 bases, V lost 2 bases, and 2 bases had no gene match. Germline V lookup: CDR1 SGHTA, CDR2 FQGNSA. The CDR3 is 14 amino acids. The CDR3 loop is CASSLQRGYNEQFF. As DNA, the CDR3 is TGTGCCAGCAGCTTACAGCGGGGATACAATGAGCAGTTCTTC.

This clonotype was picked up many times. V is TRBV27 and J is TRBJ1-5; 8 positions match TRBD1. The ends lost 5 bases at V and 5 bases at J; junction bases unmatched: 5. Per the germline V gene, CDR1 is MNHEY and CDR2 is SMNVEV (reference sequence). This CDR3 is built from 14 residues. CDR3: CASSIRQGYQPQHF. CDR3 sequence (DNA): TGTGCCAGCAGTATTCGACAGGGGTATCAGCCCCAGCATTTT.

The chain couples TRBV12-5 to TRBJ2-4, with D perhaps TRBD1 or TRBD2 (6 bases each). The CDR3 spans 12 residues. CDR1 and CDR2 from the germline V gene are LGHNT and FRNRAP. Deletions cut 6 bases from V and 13 bases from J, with 16 bases between. Here the CDR3 DNA reads TGTGCTAGTGGATACAACGACGGGGGCCAGTACTTC. This encodes CASGYNDGGQYF.

There are a few counts of this clonotype. This chain joins TRBV29-1 and TRBJ2-6; no reliable D call. Trimming took 3 bases from V and 0 from J, leaving 0 bases between them. The germline V gene encodes CDR1 SQVTM and CDR2 ANQGSEA. There are 12 residues in the CDR3. CDR3 residues: CSVDSGANVLTF. The CDR3 nucleotides read TGCAGCGTTGACTCTGGGGCCAACGTCCTGACTTTC.

The rearrangement uses TRBV28 and TRBJ1-4; D ambiguous. Germline lookup yields CDR1 MDHEN and CDR2 SYDVKM. With 6 bases removed from V and 0 bases from J, the gap between germline ends came to 11 bases. CDR3 size: 15 residues. CDR3 protein: CASSWSGATNEKLFF. CDR3 nucleotide sequence: TGTGCCAGCAGCTGGAGCGGCGCAACTAATGAAAAACTGTTTTTT.

This clonotype has at least ten counts. This chain uses TRBV18 with TRBJ2-6; D call uncertain. The CDR3 covers 16 residues. Germline V gene data show CDR1 as KGHSH and CDR2 as LQKENI. Trimming left V 3 bases short and J 0 bases short, with 9 bases between. The CDR3 region is CASSPRVSSGANVLTF. CDR3 in DNA: TGTGCCAGCTCACCCCGGGTTAGCTCTGGGGCCAACGTCCTGACTTTC.

In this sample, this clonotype turned up many times. V is TRBV7-2 and J is TRBJ2-5; no clear D gene. Germline CDR1 reads SGHTA; CDR2 reads FQGNSA. CDR3 length equals 14 residues. The V end was cut by 1 base, the J end by 1 base, with 7 bases between. CDR3 nucleotides: TGTGCCAGCAGCTTAGGTGGTCTCCAAGAGACCCAGTACTTC. Its protein is CASSLGGLQETQYF. The variable domain in full, with the rest retrieved from reference TRBV7-2 and TRBJ2-5, is GAGVSQSPSNKVTEKGKDVELRCDPISGHTALYWYRQSLGQGLEFLIYFQGNSAPDKSGLPSDRFSAERTGGSVSTLTIQRTQQEDSAVYLCASSLGGLQETQYFGPGTRLLVL.

This clonotype was observed a few times. The rearrangement links TRBV12-3 or TRBV12-4 to TRBJ2-4; tentatively, D is TRBD2 (7 bases). V lost 6 bases, J lost 5 bases, and 17 bases lay in between. The CDR3 consists of 15 residues. DNA for the CDR3: TGTGCCAGCAGCCTCGAGGGGGGGCGGGAAAACATTCAGTACTTC. Translating gives CASSLEGGRENIQYF.

This clonotype has only a few counts. The gene calls are TRBV29-1 and TRBJ1-2, with D perhaps matching TRBD1 (6 bases). Germline assignment: CDR1 SQVTM and CDR2 ANQGSEA. This CDR3 comprises 14 residues. V was shortened by 6 bases and J by 8 bases, with 22 bases between the two germline ends. The CDR3 reads CSVTLGTSGRGYTF. In DNA form, the CDR3 reads TGCAGCGTCACCCTAGGGACATCCGGAAGGGGCTACACCTTC. The complete variable domain, with remaining parts taken from reference TRBV29-1 and TRBJ1-2, reads SAVISQKPSRDICQRGTSLTIQCQVDSQVTMMFWYRQQPGQSLTLIATANQGSEATYESGFVIDKFPISRPNLTFSTLTVSNMSPEDSSIYLCSVTLGTSGRGYTFGSGTRLTVV.

At least ten counts were recorded for this clonotype. The chain carries TRBV28 and TRBJ2-1; D ambiguous. From germline, CDR1 is MDHEN and CDR2 SYDVKM. CDR3 length equals 14 residues. The V gene lost 2 bases and the J gene lost 5 bases, with 10 bases spanning the gap. The CDR3 DNA reads TGTGCCAGCAGTTTAAGGCTTTTTAACAATGAGCAGTTCTTC. Encoded protein: CASSLRLFNNEQFF.